These 22 T cell receptor beta chains came from one sample sequenced in a study of blood T cell repertoires in COVID-19. Only in-frame clones appear in the TCRdb table, and some are missing; sequencing was by immunoSEQ multiplex PCR. The sample yields approximately 50,000 clones, 70% to 85% seen once. Sequenced input: peripheral blood. The source is a human donor in a cohort sampled during active COVID-19.

The chain couples TRBV6-5 to TRBJ1-2; 9 positions agree with TRBD1. CDR1 is MNHEY and CDR2 is SVGAGI in the germline V gene. Trimming took 4 bases from V and 8 from J; bases not matched to a gene: 5. The CDR3 covers 13 residues. CDR3 nucleotides: TGTGCCAGCAGTTGGGACAGGGTAGGAGGCTACACCTTC. It yields the protein CASSWDRVGGYTF.

This clone was counted a few times. This chain's CDR3 is CASSVGLYGYTF. The DNA for the CDR3 is TGTGCCAGCAGCGTCGGACTGTATGGCTACACCTTC. This chain connects TRBV5-8 to TRBJ1-2; no clear D gene. The V end lost 4 bases, the J end lost 5 bases, and 9 bases lay between the germline ends. CDR1 is SGHTS, CDR2 YDEGEE, per germline. The length of the CDR3 is 12 residues.

The chain is built from TRBV2 and TRBJ1-5; D is ambiguous. V shed 4 bases and J shed 5 bases, with 12 bases lying between them. The CDR3 covers 14 residues. Per the germline V gene, CDR1 is SNHLY and CDR2 is FYNNEI. The CDR3 loop reads CASSARGIYQPQHF. The CDR3 bases are TGTGCCAGCAGTGCCCGGGGTATCTATCAGCCCCAGCATTTT.

The chain joins TRBV10-3 to TRBJ2-2; 9 bases are a match to TRBD1. The CDR3 has 13 amino acids. V shed 8 bases, J shed 3 bases, and the junction held 1 base outside the gene matches. Germline CDR1 is ENHRY and CDR2 is SYGVKD. The CDR3, as DNA: TGTGCCATCCGACAGGGGGACACCGGGGAGCTGTTTTTT. The encoded protein is CAIRQGDTGELFF.

The rearrangement joins TRBV6-5 to TRBJ2-5; TRBD1 aligns across 7 bases. The germline CDR1 and CDR2 sequences are MNHEY and SVGAGI. The CDR3 contains 13 residues. Trimming removed 8 bases from V and 6 bases from J; junction bases left unmatched: 9. The CDR3 here is CASGGQLAKTQYF. The CDR3 coding sequence is TGTGCCAGCGGGGGACAGCTTGCAAAGACCCAGTACTTC.

V gene TRBV5-8 combines with J gene TRBJ2-2; D perhaps matches TRBD2 (6 bases). V dropped 4 bases and J dropped 5 bases, with 15 bases sitting between them. The CDR3 is made up of 15 amino acids. Germline V CDR1 and CDR2: SGHTS, YDEGEE. CDR3: CASSGGTRLTGELFF. The CDR3 region has the DNA TGTGCCAGCAGCGGGGGGACCCGTCTGACCGGGGAGCTGTTTTTT.

The chain is built from TRBV5-1 and TRBJ1-5; D not resolved. Per the germline V gene, CDR1 is SGHRS and CDR2 is YFSETQ. V was clipped by 3 bases and J by 7 bases, with 11 bases between them. CDR3 size: 13 residues. The CDR3 spells CASSWGSGQPQHF. Written as DNA, the CDR3 is TGCGCCAGCAGCTGGGGATCGGGGCAGCCCCAGCATTTT.

This chain connects TRBV7-2 to TRBJ2-5, with TRBD2 identical over 11 bases. Germline CDR1 SGHTA, CDR2 FQGNSA. The CDR3 loop spans 16 amino acids. The J segment lost 1 base and the V segment lost 5 bases, leaving 6 bases of the junction unmatched. For the CDR3, the DNA is TGTGCCAGCAGCATTTATAGCGGGAGGGGCCAAGAGACCCAGTACTTC. Amino acids: CASSIYSGRGQETQYF.

V usage is TRBV9 and J usage is TRBJ2-7; perhaps TRBD2 as D (5 bases). Germline values: CDR1 SGDLS, CDR2 YYNGEE. The CDR3 has 15 amino acids. The V end was cut by 1 base, the J end by 2 bases, with 13 bases between. DNA of the CDR3: TGTGCCAGCAGCGTATCTGGCCGGGGAACCTACGAGCAGTACTTC. Translated, it gives CASSVSGRGTYEQYF.

The V and J genes are TRBV6-5 and TRBJ2-7, with 7 nucleotides matching TRBD2. CDR3 length equals 16 residues. V shed 1 base and J 2 bases; nucleotides not matched to a gene: 8. Germline loops: CDR1 MNHEY, CDR2 SVGAGI. CDR3 sequence reads: CASSYLSGTSPYEQYF. CDR3 bases: TGTGCCAGCAGTTACTTAAGCGGGACGTCGCCCTACGAGCAGTACTTC.

The chain links TRBV1 to TRBJ2-5; the D call of TRBD2 is as the table states it, not checked on the DNA. TRBV1 is classified as a pseudogene. This CDR3 region has 20 residues. DNA of the CDR3: TGCACCAGCAGCCAAGGGAAGGCTAGCGGGAGTGAGGGTCGGCAAGAGACCCAGTACTTC. This translates into CTSSQGKASGSEGRQETQYF.

The chain carries TRBV7-3 and TRBJ1-1, with TRBD1 matching 9 bases. V gave up 0 bases and J gave up 0 bases; unmatched junction bases: 5. The CDR3 has 17 residues. The germline CDR1 and CDR2 sequences are SGHTA and FQGTGA. The CDR3 nucleotides read TGTGCCAGCAGCTTAACGGGGACAGGGAACATGAACACTGAAGCTTTCTTT. Its translation: CASSLTGTGNMNTEAFF.

The chain is built from TRBV5-1 and TRBJ1-1, with D possibly TRBD1 on 6 matching bases. V was pared by 4 bases and J by 2 bases, with 12 bases between. The germline CDR1 and CDR2 sequences are SGHRS and YFSETQ. This CDR3 is built from 14 residues. DNA for the CDR3: TGCGCCAGCAGCCCCCAGGGGATCAACACTGAAGCTTTCTTT. Its protein is CASSPQGINTEAFF. The full variable domain, its missing parts supplied by reference TRBV5-1 and TRBJ1-1, is KAGVTQTPRYLIKTRGQQVTLSCSPISGHRSVSWYQQTPGQGLQFLFEYFSETQRNKGNFPGRFSGRQFSNSRSEMNVSTLELGDSALYLCASSPQGINTEAFFGQGTRLTVV.

This chain joins TRBV19 and TRBJ2-2; D perhaps matches TRBD1 (6 bases). This CDR3 has 14 residues. V lost 6 bases, J lost 6 bases, and 14 bases lay in between. Germline CDR1 LNHDA, CDR2 SQIVND (reference sequence). Here the CDR3 reads CASRTKQGPGELFF. CDR3 coding DNA: TGTGCCAGTAGGACGAAACAGGGTCCCGGGGAGCTGTTTTTT.

The gene calls are TRBV4-1 and TRBJ2-3, with 10 bases aligning to TRBD2. With V trimmed by 0 bases and J by 8 bases, 14 bases remained unmatched. CDR1 is MGHRA and CDR2 is YSYEKL in the germline V gene. The CDR3 runs to 18 residues. CDR3 in amino acids: CASSQETVLGLATSTQYF. The CDR3 region has the DNA TGCGCCAGCAGCCAAGAGACGGTCTTGGGACTAGCGACGAGTACGCAGTATTTT.

This sequence joins TRBV11-3 and TRBJ2-7, with D perhaps TRBD1 (5 bases). The length of the CDR3 is 15 residues. The germline V and J ends were trimmed by 1 base and 2 bases, with 12 bases remaining between them. Per the germline V gene, CDR1 is SGHNT and CDR2 is YENEEA. For the CDR3, the DNA is TGTGCCAGCAGCTTAGGTGAGACAGCACCCTACGAGCAGTACTTC. Encoded protein: CASSLGETAPYEQYF.

The rearrangement uses TRBV5-6 and TRBJ2-1; 7 bases are shared with TRBD1. Germline CDR1 SGHDT, CDR2 YYEEEE. Trimming cost V 1 base and J 12 bases; bases outside gene matches: 10. The CDR3 covers 14 residues. The CDR3 sequence: CASSLTGALGGQFF. CDR3 coding DNA: TGTGCCAGCAGCTTGACAGGGGCCCTTGGTGGGCAGTTCTTC.

V usage is TRBV5-1 and J usage is TRBJ1-6, with 10 bases matching TRBD1. The CDR3 loop spans 14 amino acids. In germline, CDR1 is SGHRS, CDR2 YFSETQ. With 3 bases clipped from V and 9 bases from J, the junction kept 3 bases outside the gene matches. The CDR3 DNA is TGCGCCAGCAGCTCCGGGACAGGGGTTTCACCCCTCCACTTT. Protein sequence: CASSSGTGVSPLHF.

This chain links TRBV4-1 with TRBJ1-1, with 8 bases lining up with TRBD1. CDR1 MGHRA and CDR2 YSYEKL come from the germline V gene. This CDR3 is built from 15 residues. J gave up 0 bases and V 4 bases, and 4 bases lay outside the gene matches. DNA for the CDR3: TGCGCCAGCAGCCTGGGGACAGGCTTGAACACTGAAGCTTTCTTT. This codes for CASSLGTGLNTEAFF.

This clone was seen only a few times. The chain has TRBV2 and TRBJ2-5, with 8 positions matching TRBD1. There are 15 residues in the CDR3. The germline V gene has CDR1 SNHLY and CDR2 FYNNEI. J lost 7 bases, V lost 3 bases, and 10 bases had no gene match. Written as DNA, the CDR3 is TGTGCCAGCAGTGATAGTGCAGGGGGCGCTGGGACCCAGTACTTC. Translation gives CASSDSAGGAGTQYF.

The chain uses TRBV5-5 and TRBJ2-1; D is perhaps TRBD1 (5 bases). Trimming left V 4 bases short and J 0 bases short, with 20 bases between. CDR1 is SGHKS, CDR2 YYEKEE, per germline (reference sequence). The CDR3 has 18 amino acids. The CDR3, as DNA: TGTGCCAGCAGCCACGGGCGACAGTCCCTCGTCTCCTACAATGAGCAGTTCTTC. It translates to CASSHGRQSLVSYNEQFF.

Comments on this clone: This CDR3 is also generated by other DNA sequences in the sample. J is TRBJ1-1 and V is TRBV3-1 (or the pseudogene TRBV3-2); D possibly corresponds to TRBD1 (6 bases). From germline, CDR1 is LGHDT and CDR2 YNNKEL (reference sequence). This CDR3 contains 14 residues. The V end lost 3 bases, the J end lost 1 base, and 9 bases lay between the germline ends. CDR3 DNA: TGTGCCAGCAGCCAGTCGGGACAGAACACTGAAGCTTTCTTT. This codes for CASSQSGQNTEAFF.